This paragraph covers one T cell receptor (beta chain) sequence. Across about two dozen US areas, participants ranged in age from 18 to 89 years. Two negative PCRs, clearance, or symptom resolution characterized the recovered Cohort 3 donors. This sample is part of a study of blood T cell repertoires in COVID-19. Overall study context: Italy, Spain and the United States were the sources of the convalescent and acute COVID-19 samples.

Original data processing: Estimation of nucleated cell counts was performed using reference gene primer amplification. Libraries were prepared by immunoSEQ multiplex PCR; TCRdb keeps only in-frame clonotypes and omits some of them. For V, J and clone size, that table is used; D and trimming come from the DNA. Of roughly 500,000 clones listed, 88% are singletons. Sequencing input: PBMCs or T cells enriched from blood (not recorded which). The clonotype was recovered from an older woman who had recovered from COVID-19.

CDR3 DNA sequence: TGCGCCAGCAGCTTGAACCCGGGAACCTACAATGAGCAGTTCTTC. Its protein product is CASSLNPGTYNEQFF. The chain uses TRBV5-1 and TRBJ2-1; D possibly corresponds to TRBD2 (5 bases). Germline assignment: CDR1 SGHRS and CDR2 YFSETQ. The CDR3 is made up of 15 amino acids. V lost 1 base and J lost 2, with 10 bases in between.